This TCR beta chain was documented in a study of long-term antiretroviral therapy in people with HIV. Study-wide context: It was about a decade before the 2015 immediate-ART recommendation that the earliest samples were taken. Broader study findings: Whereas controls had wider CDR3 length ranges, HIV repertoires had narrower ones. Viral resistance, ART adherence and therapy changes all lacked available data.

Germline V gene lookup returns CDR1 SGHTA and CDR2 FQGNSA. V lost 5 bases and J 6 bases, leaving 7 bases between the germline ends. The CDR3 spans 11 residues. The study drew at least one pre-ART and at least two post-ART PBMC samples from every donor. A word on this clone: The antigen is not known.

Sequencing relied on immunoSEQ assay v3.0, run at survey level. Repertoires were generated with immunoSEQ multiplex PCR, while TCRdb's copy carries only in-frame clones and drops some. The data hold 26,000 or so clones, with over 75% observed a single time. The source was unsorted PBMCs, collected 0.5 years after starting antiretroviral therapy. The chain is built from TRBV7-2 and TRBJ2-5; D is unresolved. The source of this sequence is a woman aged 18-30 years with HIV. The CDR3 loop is CASSQGQTQYF. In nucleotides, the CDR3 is TGTGCCAGCAGCCAAGGGCAGACCCAGTACTTC.